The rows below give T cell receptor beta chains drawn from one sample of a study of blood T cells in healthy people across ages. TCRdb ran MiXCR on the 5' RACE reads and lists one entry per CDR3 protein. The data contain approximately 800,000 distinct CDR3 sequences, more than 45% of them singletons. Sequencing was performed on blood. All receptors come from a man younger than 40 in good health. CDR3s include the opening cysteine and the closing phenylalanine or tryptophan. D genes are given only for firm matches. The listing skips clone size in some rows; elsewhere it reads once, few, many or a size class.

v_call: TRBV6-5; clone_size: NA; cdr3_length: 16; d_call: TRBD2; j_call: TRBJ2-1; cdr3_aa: CASSPTSGGRDNEQFF; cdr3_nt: TGTGCCAGCAGTCCGACTAGCGGGGGGCGAGACAATGAGCAGTTCTTC
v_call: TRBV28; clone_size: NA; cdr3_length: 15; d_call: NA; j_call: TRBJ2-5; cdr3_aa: CASSPQLQTIETQYF; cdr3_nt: TGTGCCAGCAGTCCCCAACTTCAGACAATAGAGACCCAGTACTTC
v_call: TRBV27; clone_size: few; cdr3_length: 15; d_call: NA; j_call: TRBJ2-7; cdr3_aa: CASSLSDGGHYEQYF; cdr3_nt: TGTGCCAGCAGTTTATCGGACGGAGGCCACTACGAGCAGTACTTC
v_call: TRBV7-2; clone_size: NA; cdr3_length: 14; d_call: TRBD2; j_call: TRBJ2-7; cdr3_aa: CASSAPGLRTSQYF; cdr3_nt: TGTGCCAGCAGCGCTCCGGGACTACGGACGTCGCAGTACTTC
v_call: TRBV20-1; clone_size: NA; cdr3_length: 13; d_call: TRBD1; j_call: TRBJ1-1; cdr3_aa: CSAWDRTNTGAFF; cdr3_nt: TGCAGTGCCTGGGACAGGACAAACACTGGAGCTTTCTTT
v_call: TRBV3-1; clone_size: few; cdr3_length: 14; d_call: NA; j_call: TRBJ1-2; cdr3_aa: CATSKEGWNYGYTF; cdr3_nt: TGTGCCACCTCTAAGGAGGGCTGGAACTATGGCTACACCTTC
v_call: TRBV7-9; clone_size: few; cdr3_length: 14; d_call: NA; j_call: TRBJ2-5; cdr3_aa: CASSFNTYQETQYF; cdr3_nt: TGTGCCAGCAGCTTCAACACGTACCAAGAGACCCAGTACTTC
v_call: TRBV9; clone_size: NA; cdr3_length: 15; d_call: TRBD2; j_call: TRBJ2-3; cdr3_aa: CASSAEPGGLSPQYF; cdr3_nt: TGTGCCAGCAGCGCCGAGCCGGGGGGGTTAAGTCCGCAGTATTTT
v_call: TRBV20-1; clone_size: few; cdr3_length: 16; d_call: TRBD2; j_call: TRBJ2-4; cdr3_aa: CSAFLAGGGAKNIQYF; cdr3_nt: TGCAGTGCTTTCCTAGCGGGGGGGGGAGCCAAAAACATTCAGTACTTC
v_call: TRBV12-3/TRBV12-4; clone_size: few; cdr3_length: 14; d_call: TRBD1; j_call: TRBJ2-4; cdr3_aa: CASSIRTGEGIQYF; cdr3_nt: TGTGCCAGCAGTATCAGGACAGGGGAGGGCATTCAGTACTTC
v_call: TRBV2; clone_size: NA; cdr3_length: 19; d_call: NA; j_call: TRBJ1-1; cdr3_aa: CASSDWGHSTLIPNTEAFF; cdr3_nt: TGTGCCAGCAGCGATTGGGGACATTCAACCCTAATACCTAACACTGAAGCTTTCTTT
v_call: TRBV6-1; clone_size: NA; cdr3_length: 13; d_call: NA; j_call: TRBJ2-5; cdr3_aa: CASSEVFTETQYF; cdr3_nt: TGTGCCAGCAGTGAAGTTTTCACAGAGACCCAGTACTTC
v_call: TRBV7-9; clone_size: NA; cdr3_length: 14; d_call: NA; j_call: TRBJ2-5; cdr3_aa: CASTPSRGQETQYF; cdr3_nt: TGTGCCAGCACCCCCTCGCGAGGCCAAGAGACCCAGTACTTC
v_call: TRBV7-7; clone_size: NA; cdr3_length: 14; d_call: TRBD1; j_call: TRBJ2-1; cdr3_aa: CASSLATGDIEQFF; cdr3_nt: TGTGCTAGCAGCTTAGCCACAGGGGACATTGAGCAGTTCTTC
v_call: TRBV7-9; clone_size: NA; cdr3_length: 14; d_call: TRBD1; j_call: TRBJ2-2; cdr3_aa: CASSRRQGHGELFF; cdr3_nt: TGTGCCAGCAGCCGTAGACAGGGTCACGGGGAGCTGTTTTTT
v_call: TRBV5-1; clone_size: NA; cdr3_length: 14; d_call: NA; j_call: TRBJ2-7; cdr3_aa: CASSPRGDPYEQYF; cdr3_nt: TGCGCCAGCAGCCCACGGGGAGACCCCTACGAGCAGTACTTC
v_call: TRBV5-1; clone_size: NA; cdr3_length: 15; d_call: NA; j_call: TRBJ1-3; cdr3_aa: CASSLESVSGNTIYF; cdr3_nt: TGCGCCAGCAGCTTGGAGTCAGTCTCTGGAAACACCATATATTTT
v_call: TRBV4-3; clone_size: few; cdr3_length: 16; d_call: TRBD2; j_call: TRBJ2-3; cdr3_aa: CASSQGLALGADTQYF; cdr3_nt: TGCGCCAGCAGCCAAGGACTAGCGCTAGGGGCAGATACGCAGTATTTT
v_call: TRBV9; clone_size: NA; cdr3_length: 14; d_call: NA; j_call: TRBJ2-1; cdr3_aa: CASSGVGTGNEQFF; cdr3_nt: TGTGCCAGCAGCGGGGTGGGCACCGGCAATGAGCAGTTCTTC
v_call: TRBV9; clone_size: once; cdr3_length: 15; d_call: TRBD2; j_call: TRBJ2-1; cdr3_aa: CASSAPGTRLDEQFF; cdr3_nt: TGTGCCAGCAGCGCCCCCGGGACTAGATTAGATGAGCAGTTCTTC
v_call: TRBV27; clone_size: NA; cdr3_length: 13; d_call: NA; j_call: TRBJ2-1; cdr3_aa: CASRGEGWHEQFF; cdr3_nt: TGTGCCAGCAGAGGAGAGGGGTGGCATGAGCAGTTCTTC
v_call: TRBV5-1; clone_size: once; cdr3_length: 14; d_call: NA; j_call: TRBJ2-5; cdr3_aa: CASSIGQIEETQYF; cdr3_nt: TGCGCCAGCAGTATCGGCCAGATTGAAGAGACCCAGTACTTC
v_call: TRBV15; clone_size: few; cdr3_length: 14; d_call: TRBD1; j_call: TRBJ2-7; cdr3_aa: CATSRRDRSYEQYF; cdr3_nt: TGTGCCACCAGCAGACGGGACAGATCCTACGAGCAGTACTTC
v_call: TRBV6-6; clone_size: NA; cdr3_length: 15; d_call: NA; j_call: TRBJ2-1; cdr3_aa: CASSYSSGDAKEQFF; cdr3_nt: TGTGCCAGCAGTTACTCTAGCGGAGATGCGAAAGAGCAGTTCTTC
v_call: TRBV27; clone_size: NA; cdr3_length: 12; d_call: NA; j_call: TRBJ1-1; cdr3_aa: CASRSQWTEAFF; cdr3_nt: TGTGCCAGCAGGAGCCAGTGGACTGAAGCTTTCTTT
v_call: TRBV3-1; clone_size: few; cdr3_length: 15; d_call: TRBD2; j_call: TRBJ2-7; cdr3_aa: CASSLLAGGPYEQYF; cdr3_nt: TGTGCCAGCAGCCTTTTAGCGGGGGGGCCGTACGAGCAGTACTTC
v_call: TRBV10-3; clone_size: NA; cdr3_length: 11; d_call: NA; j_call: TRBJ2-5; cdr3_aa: CAIRGGETQYF; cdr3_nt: TGTGCCATTAGGGGGGGAGAGACCCAGTACTTC
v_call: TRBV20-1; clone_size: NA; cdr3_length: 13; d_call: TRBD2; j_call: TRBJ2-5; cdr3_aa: CSAKAGGQETQYF; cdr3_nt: TGCAGTGCCAAAGCGGGGGGTCAAGAGACCCAGTACTTC
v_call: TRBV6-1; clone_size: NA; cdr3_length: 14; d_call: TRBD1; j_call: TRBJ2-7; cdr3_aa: CASATQGPSYEQYF; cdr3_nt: TGTGCCAGCGCGACACAGGGGCCTTCCTACGAGCAGTACTTC
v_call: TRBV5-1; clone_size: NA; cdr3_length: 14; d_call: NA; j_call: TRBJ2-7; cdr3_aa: CASSPRQESYEQYF; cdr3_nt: TGCGCCAGCAGCCCCCGACAGGAATCCTACGAGCAGTACTTC
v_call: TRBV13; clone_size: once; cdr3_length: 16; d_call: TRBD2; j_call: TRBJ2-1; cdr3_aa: CASSHRPGLAGPNGFF; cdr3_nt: TGTGCCAGCAGCCATAGACCGGGACTAGCGGGTCCCAACGGGTTCTTC
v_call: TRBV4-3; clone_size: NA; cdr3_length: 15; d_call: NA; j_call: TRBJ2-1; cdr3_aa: CASSPRGRGIDEQFF; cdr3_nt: TGCGCCAGCAGCCCCCGTGGGCGGGGTATCGATGAGCAGTTCTTC
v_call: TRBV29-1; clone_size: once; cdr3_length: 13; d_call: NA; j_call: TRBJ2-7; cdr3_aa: CSVTGGEYYEQYF; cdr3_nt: TGCAGCGTTACCGGCGGGGAATACTACGAGCAGTACTTC
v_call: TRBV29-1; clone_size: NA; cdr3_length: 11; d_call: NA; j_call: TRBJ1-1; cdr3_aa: CSVEGGSEAFF; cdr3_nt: TGCAGCGTTGAAGGTGGATCTGAAGCTTTCTTT
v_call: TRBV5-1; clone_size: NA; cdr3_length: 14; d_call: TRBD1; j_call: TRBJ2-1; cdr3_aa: CASSWGQGANEQFF; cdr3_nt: TGCGCCAGCAGCTGGGGACAGGGGGCAAATGAGCAGTTCTTC
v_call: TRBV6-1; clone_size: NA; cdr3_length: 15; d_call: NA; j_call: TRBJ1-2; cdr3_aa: CASSSNVGRSYGYTF; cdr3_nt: TGTGCCAGCAGTTCAAACGTAGGGCGTAGCTATGGCTACACCTTC